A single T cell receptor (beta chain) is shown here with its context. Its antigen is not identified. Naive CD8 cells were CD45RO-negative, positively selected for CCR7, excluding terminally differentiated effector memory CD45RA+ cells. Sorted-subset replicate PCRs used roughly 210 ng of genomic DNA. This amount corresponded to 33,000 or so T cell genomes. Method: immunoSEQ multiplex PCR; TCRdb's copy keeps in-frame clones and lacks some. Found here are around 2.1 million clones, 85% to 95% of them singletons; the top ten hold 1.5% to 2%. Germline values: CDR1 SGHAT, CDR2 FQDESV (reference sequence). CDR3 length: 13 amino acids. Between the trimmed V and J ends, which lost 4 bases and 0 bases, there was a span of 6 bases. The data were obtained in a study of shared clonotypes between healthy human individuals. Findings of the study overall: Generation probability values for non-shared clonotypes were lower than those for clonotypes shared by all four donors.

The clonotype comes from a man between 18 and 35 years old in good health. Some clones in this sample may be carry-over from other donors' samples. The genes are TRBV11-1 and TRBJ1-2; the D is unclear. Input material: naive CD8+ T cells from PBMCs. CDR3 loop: CASSSTTNYGYTF. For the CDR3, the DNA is TGTGCCAGCAGCTCGACCACTAACTATGGCTACACCTTC.